The rows below give T cell receptor beta chains drawn from one sample of a study of T-cell memory formation after mild COVID-19. TCRdb independently ran MiXCR on the 5' RACE reads; one entry per CDR3 protein. Here the sample spans approximately 210,000 distinct CDR3 sequences, roughly a tenth being singletons. Sequenced input: PBMCs or a T cell subset sorted from them (not recorded which). These receptors all come from a man younger than 30 who had mild COVID-19 (a few samples of this study predate the infection). Cell type and time point are not known. Both conserved end residues are part of each CDR3. Each record gives: V gene, clone size, CDR3 length, D gene, J gene, CDR3 protein, CDR3 DNA. The D gene is left open where the match is weak. Only part of the rows carry a size: once, few, many, or a class if the clone is expanded.

V: TRBV13; size: few; length: 17; D: NA; J: TRBJ2-2; CDR3: CASSTSRPPGDTGELFF; DNA: TGTGCCAGCAGCACCTCCCGGCCTCCGGGAGACACCGGGGAGCTGTTTTTT
V: TRBV18; size: few; length: 16; D: TRBD2; J: TRBJ2-1; CDR3: CASSPLAGGGLNEQFF; DNA: TGTGCCAGCTCACCACTGGCGGGGGGCGGACTAAATGAGCAGTTCTTC
V: TRBV7-8; size: few; length: 10; D: NA; J: TRBJ2-1; CDR3: CASSSNEQFF; DNA: TGTGCCAGCAGCAGCAATGAGCAGTTCTTC
V: TRBV7-9; size: few; length: 15; D: TRBD1; J: TRBJ1-1; CDR3: CASSRSGGAGTEAFF; DNA: TGTGCCAGCAGCCGTTCAGGGGGCGCCGGCACTGAAGCTTTCTTT
V: TRBV11-1; size: few; length: 11; D: NA; J: TRBJ1-1; CDR3: CASREDTEAFF; DNA: TGTGCCAGCCGGGAGGACACTGAAGCTTTCTTT
V: TRBV12-3/TRBV12-4; size: NA; length: 16; D: NA; J: TRBJ2-3; CDR3: CASRPRERVGTDTQYF; DNA: TGTGCCAGCAGGCCTCGGGAGCGGGTGGGCACAGATACGCAGTATTTT
V: TRBV15; size: NA; length: 18; D: TRBD2; J: TRBJ2-3; CDR3: CATSRDYVLAGALDTQYF; DNA: TGTGCCACCAGCAGAGATTACGTGCTAGCGGGGGCTTTGGATACGCAGTATTTT
V: TRBV20-1; size: few; length: 14; D: NA; J: TRBJ2-3; CDR3: CSAQRLLSTDTQYF; DNA: TGCAGTGCCCAACGGTTACTAAGCACAGATACGCAGTATTTT
V: TRBV6-5; size: few; length: 16; D: NA; J: TRBJ1-6; CDR3: CASRRVRDNGDSPLHF; DNA: TGTGCCAGCAGGAGGGTAAGGGACAATGGAGATTCACCCCTCCACTTT
V: TRBV4-1; size: NA; length: 14; D: NA; J: TRBJ1-2; CDR3: CASSQELLNYGYTF; DNA: TGCGCCAGCAGCCAGGAACTACTTAACTATGGCTACACCTTC
V: TRBV29-1; size: NA; length: 13; D: TRBD1; J: TRBJ1-1; CDR3: CSVVGTGWTEAFF; DNA: TGCAGCGTTGTAGGGACAGGCTGGACTGAAGCTTTCTTT
V: TRBV4-1; size: few; length: 16; D: NA; J: TRBJ2-3; CDR3: CASSQEALPSTDTQYF; DNA: TGCGCCAGCAGCCAAGAGGCCCTGCCTAGCACAGATACGCAGTATTTT
V: TRBV7-3; size: few; length: 14; D: NA; J: TRBJ2-5; CDR3: CASSLGPQGETQYF; DNA: TGTGCCAGCAGCCTCGGACCCCAAGGGGAGACCCAGTACTTC
V: TRBV5-1; size: NA; length: 17; D: NA; J: TRBJ1-1; CDR3: CASSLIGLGAMNTEAFF; DNA: TGCGCCAGCAGCTTGATAGGGCTCGGGGCCATGAACACTGAAGCTTTCTTT
V: TRBV10-3; size: many; length: 16; D: NA; J: TRBJ2-1; CDR3: CAISERSPREGLEQFF; DNA: TGTGCCATCAGTGAAAGGTCCCCCCGTGAGGGGCTTGAGCAGTTCTTC
V: TRBV7-9; size: NA; length: 12; D: NA; J: TRBJ1-1; CDR3: CASSWTVTEAFF; DNA: TGTGCCAGCAGCTGGACAGTCACTGAAGCTTTCTTT
V: TRBV5-1; size: many; length: 14; D: TRBD1; J: TRBJ2-1; CDR3: CASRGNRGDNEQFF; DNA: TGCGCCAGCAGGGGTAACAGGGGGGACAATGAGCAGTTCTTC
V: TRBV7-2; size: many; length: 11; D: NA; J: TRBJ2-7; CDR3: CASSLGAEQYF; DNA: TGTGCCAGCAGCTTAGGAGCCGAGCAGTACTTC
V: TRBV2; size: many; length: 13; D: TRBD1; J: TRBJ1-1; CDR3: CASSDRELTEAFF; DNA: TGTGCCAGCTCCGACAGGGAATTGACTGAAGCTTTCTTT
V: TRBV19; size: NA; length: 14; D: NA; J: TRBJ1-1; CDR3: CASSIPGRVTEAFF; DNA: TGTGCCAGTAGTATTCCGGGGCGCGTCACTGAAGCTTTCTTT
V: TRBV7-3; size: few; length: 15; D: NA; J: TRBJ2-2; CDR3: CASSLNRINTGELFF; DNA: TGTGCCAGCAGCTTAAACAGGATCAACACCGGGGAGCTGTTTTTT
V: TRBV7-8; size: once; length: 16; D: TRBD1; J: TRBJ2-3; CDR3: CASSRPDRGLTDTQYF; DNA: TGTGCCAGCAGTCGACCGGACAGGGGGCTCACAGATACGCAGTATTTT